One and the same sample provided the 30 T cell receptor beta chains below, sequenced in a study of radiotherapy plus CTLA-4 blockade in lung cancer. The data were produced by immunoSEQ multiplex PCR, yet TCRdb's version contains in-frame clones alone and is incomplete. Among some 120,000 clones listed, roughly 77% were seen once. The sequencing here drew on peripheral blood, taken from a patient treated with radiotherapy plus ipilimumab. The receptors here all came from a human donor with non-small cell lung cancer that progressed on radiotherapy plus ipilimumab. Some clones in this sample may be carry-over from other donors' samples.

The DNA of the CDR3 is TGCGCCAGCAGTGAGTTACGGGGGAGTGGGGCCAACGTCCTGACTTTC. Protein: CASSELRGSGANVLTF. This chain connects TRBV10-1 to TRBJ2-6; possible D gene TRBD2, 6 bases. Germline loops: CDR1 WNHNN, CDR2 SYGVQD (reference sequence). The CDR3 sequence is 16 residues long. V was cut by 1 base and J by 3 bases, with 10 bases left in between.

The CDR3 spells CASNAGAKSRGKNIQYF. The CDR3 region has the DNA TGTGCCAGTAATGCTGGGGCGAAGAGTCGGGGCAAAAACATTCAGTACTTC. The J gene is TRBJ2-4, the V gene TRBV19; possibly TRBD1 or TRBD2 for D (5 bases each). From germline, CDR1 is LNHDA and CDR2 SQIVND (reference sequence). The CDR3 is 17 amino acids. The germline V and J ends were trimmed by 7 bases and 3 bases, with 22 bases remaining between them.

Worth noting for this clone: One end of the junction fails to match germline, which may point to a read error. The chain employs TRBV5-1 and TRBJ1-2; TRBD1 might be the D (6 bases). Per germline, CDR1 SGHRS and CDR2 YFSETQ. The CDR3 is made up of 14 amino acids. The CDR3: CASSLFPGDYGYTF. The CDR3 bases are TGCGCCAGCAGCTTGTTCCCAGGGGACTACGGCTACACCTTC. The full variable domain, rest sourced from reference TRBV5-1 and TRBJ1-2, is KAGVTQTPRYLIKTRGQQVTLSCSPISGHRSVSWYQQTPGQGLQFLFEYFSETQRNKGNFPGRFSGRQFSNSRSEMNVSTLELGDSALYLCASSLFPGDYGYTFGSGTRLTVV.

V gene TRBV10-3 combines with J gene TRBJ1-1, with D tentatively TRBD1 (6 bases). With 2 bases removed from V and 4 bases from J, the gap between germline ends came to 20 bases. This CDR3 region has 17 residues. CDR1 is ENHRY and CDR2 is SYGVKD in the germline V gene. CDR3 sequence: CAISEIGQGRVGTEAFF. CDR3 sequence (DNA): TGTGCCATCAGTGAGATAGGGCAGGGGCGAGTCGGCACTGAAGCTTTCTTT.

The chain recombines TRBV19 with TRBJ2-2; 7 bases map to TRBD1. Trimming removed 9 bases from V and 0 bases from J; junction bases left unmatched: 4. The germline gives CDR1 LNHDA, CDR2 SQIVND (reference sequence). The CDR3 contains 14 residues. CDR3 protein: CASTGTANTGELFF. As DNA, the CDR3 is TGTGCCAGCACCGGGACAGCGAACACCGGGGAGCTGTTTTTT.

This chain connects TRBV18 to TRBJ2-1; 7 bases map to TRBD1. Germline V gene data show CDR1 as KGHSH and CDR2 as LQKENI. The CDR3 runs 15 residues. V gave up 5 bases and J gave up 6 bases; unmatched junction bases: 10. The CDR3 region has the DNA TGTGCCAGCTCAGTAGACAGGGTCTCCGCCAATGAGCAGTTCTTC. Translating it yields CASSVDRVSANEQFF.

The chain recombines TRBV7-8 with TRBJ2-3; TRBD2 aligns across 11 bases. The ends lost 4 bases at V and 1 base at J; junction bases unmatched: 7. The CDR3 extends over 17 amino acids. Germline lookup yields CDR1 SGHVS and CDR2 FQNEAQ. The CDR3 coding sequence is TGTGCCAGCAGCTCCCTCCAACTAGCGGGGGGCACAGATACGCAGTATTTT. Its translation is CASSSLQLAGGTDTQYF.

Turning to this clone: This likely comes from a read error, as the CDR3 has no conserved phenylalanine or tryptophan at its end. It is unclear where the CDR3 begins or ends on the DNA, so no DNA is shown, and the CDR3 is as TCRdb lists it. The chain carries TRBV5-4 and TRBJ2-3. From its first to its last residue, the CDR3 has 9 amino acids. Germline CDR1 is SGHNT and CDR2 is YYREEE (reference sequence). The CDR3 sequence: CASIDPPPS.

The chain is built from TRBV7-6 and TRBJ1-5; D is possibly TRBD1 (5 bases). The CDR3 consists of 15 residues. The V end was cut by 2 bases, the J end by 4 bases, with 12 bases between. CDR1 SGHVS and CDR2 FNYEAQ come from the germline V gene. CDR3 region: CASSLSGGGNQPQHF. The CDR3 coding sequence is TGTGCCAGCAGCTTATCTGGCGGGGGAAATCAGCCCCAGCATTTT.

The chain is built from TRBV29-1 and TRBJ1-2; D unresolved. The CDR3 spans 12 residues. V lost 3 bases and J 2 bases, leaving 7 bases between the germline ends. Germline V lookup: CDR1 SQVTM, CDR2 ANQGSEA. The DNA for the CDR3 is TGCAGCGTTGAGTTTAACAACTATGGCTACACCTTC. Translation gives CSVEFNNYGYTF.

This CDR3 is CASSLDRGWTEAFF. The CDR3 DNA reads as TGTGCCAGCAGCTTAGACAGGGGTTGGACTGAAGCTTTCTTT. V is TRBV7-2 and J is TRBJ1-1; 7 bases align to TRBD1. In germline, CDR1 is SGHTA, CDR2 FQGNSA. After removal of 1 base from V and 5 bases from J, the junction contained 4 bases not matched to a gene. The CDR3 spans 14 residues.

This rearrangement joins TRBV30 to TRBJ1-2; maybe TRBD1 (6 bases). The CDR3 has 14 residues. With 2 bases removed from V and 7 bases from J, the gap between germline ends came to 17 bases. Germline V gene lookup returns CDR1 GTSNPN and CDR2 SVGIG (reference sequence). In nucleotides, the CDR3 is TGTGCCTGGAGTTCCGTGGGGACAAATCGTGGCTACACCTTC. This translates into CAWSSVGTNRGYTF.

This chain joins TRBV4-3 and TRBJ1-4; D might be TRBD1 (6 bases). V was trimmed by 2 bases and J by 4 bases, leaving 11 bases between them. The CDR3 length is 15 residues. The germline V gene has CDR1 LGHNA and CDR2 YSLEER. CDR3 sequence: CASSQLYRDNEKLFF. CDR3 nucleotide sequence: TGCGCCAGCAGCCAATTGTACAGGGATAATGAAAAACTGTTTTTT.

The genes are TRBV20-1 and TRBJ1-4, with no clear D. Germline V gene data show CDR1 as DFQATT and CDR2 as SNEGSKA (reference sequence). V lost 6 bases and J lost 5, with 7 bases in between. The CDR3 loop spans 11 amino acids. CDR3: CSAQLNEKLFF. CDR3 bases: TGCAGTGCACAGCTAAATGAAAAACTGTTTTTT.

The CDR3 sequence is CASERDRVGGYTF. CDR3 coding DNA: TGTGCCAGCGAACGGGACAGGGTGGGCGGCTACACCTTC. The chain links TRBV2 to TRBJ1-2, with 9 bases fitting TRBD1. CDR3 length: 13 amino acids. Germline values: CDR1 SNHLY, CDR2 FYNNEI. J was trimmed by 8 bases and V by 8 bases; bases with no gene match: 9.

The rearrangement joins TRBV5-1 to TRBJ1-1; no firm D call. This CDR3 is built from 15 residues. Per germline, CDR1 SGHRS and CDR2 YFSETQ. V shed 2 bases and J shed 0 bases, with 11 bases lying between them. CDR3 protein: CASSLAGFMNTEAFF. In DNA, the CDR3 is TGCGCCAGCAGCTTAGCAGGATTCATGAACACTGAAGCTTTCTTT.

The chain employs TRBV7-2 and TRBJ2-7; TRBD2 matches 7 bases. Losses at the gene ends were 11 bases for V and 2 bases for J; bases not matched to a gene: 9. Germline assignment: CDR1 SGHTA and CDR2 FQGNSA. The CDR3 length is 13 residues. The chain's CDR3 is CASKPGGTYEQYF. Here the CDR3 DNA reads TGTGCCTCTAAGCCGGGGGGAACCTACGAGCAGTACTTC.

DNA for the CDR3: TGTGCCAGTAGTTTTGACATATCTAACTATGGCTACACCTTC. Its translation is CASSFDISNYGYTF. The rearrangement links TRBV19 to TRBJ1-2, with unresolved D. Trimming left V 5 bases short and J 0 bases short, with 10 bases between. This CDR3 comprises 14 residues. Germline V gene data show CDR1 as LNHDA and CDR2 as SQIVND (reference sequence).

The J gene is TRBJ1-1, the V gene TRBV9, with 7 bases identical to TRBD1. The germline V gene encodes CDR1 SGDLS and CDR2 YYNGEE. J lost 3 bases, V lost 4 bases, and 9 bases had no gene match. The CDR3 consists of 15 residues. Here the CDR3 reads CASSQTGTLDTEAFF. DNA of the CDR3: TGTGCCAGCAGCCAGACAGGGACGTTGGACACTGAAGCTTTCTTT.

The DNA for the CDR3 is TGTGCCAGCAGTCAACAGGGGGCGCGCCTTTATGGCTACACCTTC. Protein sequence: CASSQQGARLYGYTF. The chain combines TRBV6-6 with TRBJ1-2; 9 bases fit TRBD1. Germline assignment: CDR1 MNHNY and CDR2 SVGAGI (reference sequence). The CDR3 spans 15 residues. Trimming took 5 bases from V and 5 from J; bases not matched to a gene: 9.

CDR3 loop: CASSPSRQGNTEAFF. In nucleotides, the CDR3 is TGTGCCAGCTCACCCTCCCGACAGGGGAACACTGAAGCTTTCTTT. V usage is TRBV18 and J usage is TRBJ1-1; 7 bases match TRBD1. In germline, CDR1 is KGHSH, CDR2 LQKENI. Germline trimming cut 3 bases from V and 1 base from J; bases unmatched to any gene: 5. The CDR3 is 15 amino acids. The full variable domain, in which reference TRBV18 and TRBJ1-1 provide the parts outside the CDR3, is NAGVMQNPRHLVRRRGQEARLRCSPMKGHSHVYWYRQLPEEGLKFMVYLQKENIIDESGMPKERFSAEFPKEGPSILRIQQVVRGDSAAYFCASSPSRQGNTEAFFGQGTRLTVV.

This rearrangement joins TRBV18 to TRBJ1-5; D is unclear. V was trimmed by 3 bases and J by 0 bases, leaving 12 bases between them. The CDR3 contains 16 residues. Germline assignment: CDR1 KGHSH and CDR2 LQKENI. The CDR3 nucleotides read TGTGCCAGCTCACCTGACCGGGTGCCTAGCAATCAGCCCCAGCATTTT. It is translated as CASSPDRVPSNQPQHF.

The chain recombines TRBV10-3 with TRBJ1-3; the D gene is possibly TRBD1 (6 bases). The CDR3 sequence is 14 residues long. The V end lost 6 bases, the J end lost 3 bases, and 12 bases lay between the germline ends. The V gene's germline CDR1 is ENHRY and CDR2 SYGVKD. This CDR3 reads CAISGAGDGNTIYF. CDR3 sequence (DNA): TGTGCCATCAGCGGAGCAGGGGATGGAAACACCATATATTTT.

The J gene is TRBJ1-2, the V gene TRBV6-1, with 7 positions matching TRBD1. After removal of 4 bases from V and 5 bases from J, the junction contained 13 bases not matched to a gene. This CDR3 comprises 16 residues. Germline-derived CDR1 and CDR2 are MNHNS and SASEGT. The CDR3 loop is CASSGAYGQVLYGYTF. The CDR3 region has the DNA TGTGCCAGCAGTGGTGCTTATGGACAGGTTTTATATGGCTACACCTTC.

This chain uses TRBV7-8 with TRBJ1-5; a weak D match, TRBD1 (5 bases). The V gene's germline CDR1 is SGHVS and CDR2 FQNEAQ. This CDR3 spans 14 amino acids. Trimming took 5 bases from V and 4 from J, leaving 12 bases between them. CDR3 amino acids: CASSPGTINQPQHF. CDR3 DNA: TGTGCCAGCAGCCCCGGGACCATTAATCAGCCCCAGCATTTT. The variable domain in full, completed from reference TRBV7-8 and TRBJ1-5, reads GAGVSQSPRYKVAKRGQDVALRCDPISGHVSLFWYQQALGQGPEFLTYFQNEAQLDKSGLPSDRFFAERPEGSVSTLKIQRTQQEDSAVYLCASSPGTINQPQHFGDGTRLSIL.

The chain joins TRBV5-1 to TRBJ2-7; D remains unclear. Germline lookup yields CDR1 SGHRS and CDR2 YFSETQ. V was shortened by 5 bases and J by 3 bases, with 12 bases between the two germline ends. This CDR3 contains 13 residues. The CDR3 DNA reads TGCGCCAGCAGTGACCTGCGGAGCTACGAGCAGTACTTC. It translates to CASSDLRSYEQYF. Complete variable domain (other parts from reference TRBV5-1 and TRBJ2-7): KAGVTQTPRYLIKTRGQQVTLSCSPISGHRSVSWYQQTPGQGLQFLFEYFSETQRNKGNFPGRFSGRQFSNSRSEMNVSTLELGDSALYLCASSDLRSYEQYFGPGTRLTVT.

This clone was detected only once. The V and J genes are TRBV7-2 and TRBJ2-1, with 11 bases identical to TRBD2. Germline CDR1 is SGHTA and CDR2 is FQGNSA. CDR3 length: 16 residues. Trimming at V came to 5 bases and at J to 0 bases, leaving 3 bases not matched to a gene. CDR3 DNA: TGTGCCAGCAGCAAACTAGCGGGGGCCTCCTACAATGAGCAGTTCTTC. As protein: CASSKLAGASYNEQFF.

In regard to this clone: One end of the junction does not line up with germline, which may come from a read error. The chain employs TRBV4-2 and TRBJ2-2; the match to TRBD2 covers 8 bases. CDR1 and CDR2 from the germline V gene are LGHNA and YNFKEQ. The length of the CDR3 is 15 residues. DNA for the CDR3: TGTACCAGCAGCCACGGGACTAGTCACACCGGGGGGCTGTTTTTT. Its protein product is CTSSHGTSHTGGLFF.

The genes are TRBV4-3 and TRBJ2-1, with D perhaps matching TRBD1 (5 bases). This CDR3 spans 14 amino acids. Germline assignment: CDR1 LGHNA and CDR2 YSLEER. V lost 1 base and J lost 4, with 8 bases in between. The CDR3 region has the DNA TGCGCCAGCAGCCAAGGGACACCTTACAATGAGCAGTTCTTC. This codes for CASSQGTPYNEQFF.

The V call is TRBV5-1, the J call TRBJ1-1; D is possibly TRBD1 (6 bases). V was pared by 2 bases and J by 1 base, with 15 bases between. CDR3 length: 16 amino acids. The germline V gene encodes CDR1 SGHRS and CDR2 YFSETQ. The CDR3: CASSFSWTDANTEAFF. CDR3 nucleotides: TGCGCCAGCAGCTTCTCTTGGACAGATGCGAACACTGAAGCTTTCTTT.